The entry below gives a single TCR beta chain sequence along with its context. What it binds is not known. The CDR3 consists of 15 residues. V gave up 6 bases and J gave up 8 bases; unmatched junction bases: 6. Germline lookup yields CDR1 MNHEY and CDR2 SVGAGI. The source of the sample is a study of CD8 T cells in Susac syndrome. RNA totalling roughly 0.45 to 1 ug underwent reverse transcription with random hexamers. The CDR3 of TCR beta was amplified by immunoSEQ multiplex PCR across 54 Vbeta and 13 Jbeta. Using its own MiXCR run on the immunoSEQ multiplex PCR reads, TCRdb lists one record per CDR3 protein. Seen here are roughly 150,000 distinct CDR3 sequences, about 95% observed once, and the top ten hold 0.14% to 0.15%. Study conclusions and caveats: The TCR sequencing and HLA analysis in the study involved a relatively small number of individuals, as the study acknowledged.

The study used treatment-naive patients who had stable or active relapsing-remitting disease as multiple sclerosis controls. TEMRA cells were enriched by FACS, while CD8+ and CD4+ T cells were obtained through a negative isolation that was performed magnetically. The sequenced material came from CD8+ T cells from PBMCs. The TCR was taken from a human donor with multiple sclerosis. The gene calls are TRBV6-5 and TRBJ2-1; 14 positions agree with TRBD2. CDR3 residues: CASSQTSGGAYEQFF. The CDR3 DNA sequence: TGTGCCAGCAGCCAGACTAGCGGGGGGGCCTATGAGCAGTTCTTC.